These 26 T cell receptor beta chains share one sample of origin, sequenced in a study of blood T cell repertoires in COVID-19. Profiled with immunoSEQ multiplex PCR; TCRdb holds only in-frame clones, not every one. The sample has roughly 150,000 clones; around 87% are singletons. Sequenced input: peripheral blood. These receptors were taken from a woman in her forties with acute or convalescent COVID-19.

V gene TRBV5-1 combines with J gene TRBJ2-6; 7 bases agree with TRBD1. The CDR3 spans 15 residues. V shed 0 bases and J 5 bases; nucleotides not matched to a gene: 2. Germline CDR1 reads SGHRS; CDR2 reads YFSETQ. The CDR3 bases are TGCGCCAGCAGCTTGGAGGGGGCGAGGGCCAACGTCCTGACTTTC. This gives the protein CASSLEGARANVLTF. Using reference TRBV5-1 and TRBJ2-6 for the parts outside the CDR3, the full variable domain is KAGVTQTPRYLIKTRGQQVTLSCSPISGHRSVSWYQQTPGQGLQFLFEYFSETQRNKGNFPGRFSGRQFSNSRSEMNVSTLELGDSALYLCASSLEGARANVLTFGAGSRLTVL.

The chain carries TRBV6-5 and TRBJ1-3; possible D gene TRBD1, 6 bases. The germline gives CDR1 MNHEY, CDR2 SVGAGI. The CDR3 runs to 16 residues. V dropped 1 base and J dropped 0 bases, with 10 bases sitting between them. CDR3 nucleotide sequence: TGTGCCAGCAGTTACTTACAGGGTGGCTCTGGAAACACCATATATTTT. This gives the protein CASSYLQGGSGNTIYF.

This clone was picked up one time. This rearrangement joins TRBV6-5 to TRBJ2-7; 7 positions match TRBD1. J lost 3 bases, V lost 7 bases, and 6 bases had no gene match. Germline V CDR1 and CDR2: MNHEY, SVGAGI. This CDR3 is 13 amino acids long. Written as DNA, the CDR3 is TGTGCCAGCACTCGGACAGGACTCTACGAGCAGTACTTC. Translating it yields CASTRTGLYEQYF.

J is TRBJ2-3 and V is TRBV7-2; D is possibly TRBD2 (5 bases). V lost 0 bases and J 4 bases, leaving 8 bases between the germline ends. The CDR3 covers 14 residues. Germline-derived CDR1 and CDR2 are SGHTA and FQGNSA. The CDR3: CASSLAGVADTQYF. The CDR3, as DNA: TGTGCCAGCAGCTTAGCGGGAGTTGCAGATACGCAGTATTTT.

This clone was seen once. V usage is TRBV28 and J usage is TRBJ2-5; 7 nucleotides agree with TRBD2. Germline CDR1 reads MDHEN; CDR2 reads SYDVKM. With 5 bases clipped from V and 1 base from J, the junction kept 4 bases outside the gene matches. CDR3 length: 14 amino acids. The CDR3 DNA reads as TGTGCCAGCAGTGGGGGGGAGGGCCAAGAGACCCAGTACTTC. Translated: CASSGGEGQETQYF.

The CDR3 region is CASSFAPGGLPETQYF. Here the CDR3 DNA reads TGTGCCAGCAGCTTTGCGCCAGGGGGCCTCCCAGAGACCCAGTACTTC. The rearrangement uses TRBV12-1 and TRBJ2-5; the listed D gene, TRBD1, was not tested against the DNA. TRBV12-1 constitutes a pseudogene. CDR3 length: 16 residues.

The chain combines TRBV9 with TRBJ2-1, with D unclear. V lost 4 bases, J lost 0 bases, and 14 bases lay in between. CDR3 length equals 16 residues. Germline V gives CDR1 SGDLS, CDR2 YYNGEE. The DNA of the CDR3 is TGTGCCAGCAGCCCGAGTGGTCGGAGCTCCTACAATGAGCAGTTCTTC. Its protein product is CASSPSGRSSYNEQFF.

J is TRBJ2-7 and V is TRBV27; 7 bases map to TRBD1. The length of the CDR3 is 14 residues. Germline V gene sequence: CDR1 MNHEY, CDR2 SMNVEV (reference sequence). The V and J ends lost 5 bases and 2 bases, in that order; junction bases with no gene match: 6. CDR3 in amino acids: CASSRTGNTYEQYF. CDR3 in DNA: TGTGCCAGCAGTCGGACAGGAAACACCTACGAGCAGTACTTC.

The chain couples TRBV10-3 to TRBJ2-7, with 8 positions matching TRBD2. This CDR3 is 13 amino acids long. Trimming cost V 3 bases and J 3 bases; bases outside gene matches: 1. CDR1 is ENHRY and CDR2 is SYGVKD in the germline V gene. CDR3 region: CAISEAGDYEQYF. CDR3 in DNA: TGTGCCATCAGTGAAGCGGGGGACTACGAGCAGTACTTC.

The genes are TRBV30 and TRBJ2-1, with TRBD2 identical over 7 bases. The CDR3 extends over 16 amino acids. V lost 5 bases and J lost 0; bases outside the gene matches: 10. The germline V gene encodes CDR1 GTSNPN and CDR2 SVGIG (reference sequence). CDR3 residues: CAWGRGLSSSYNEQFF. The CDR3 DNA sequence: TGTGCCTGGGGGAGGGGACTATCAAGCTCCTACAATGAGCAGTTCTTC. The full variable domain, with the rest looked up from reference TRBV30 and TRBJ2-1, is SQTIHQWPATLVQPVGSPLSLECTVEGTSNPNLYWYRQAAGRGLQLLFYSVGIGQISSEVPQNLSASRPQDRQFILSSKKLLLSDSGFYLCAWGRGLSSSYNEQFFGPGTRLTVL.

The CDR3 sequence is CASSYSLAAGETQYF. The CDR3 DNA sequence: TGTGCCAGCAGTTACTCTCTAGCGGCGGGGGAGACCCAGTACTTC. The chain couples TRBV6-5 to TRBJ2-5; 7 bases are a match to TRBD2. The length of the CDR3 is 15 residues. V dropped 0 bases and J dropped 5; count of bases not matched to a gene: 6. CDR1 and CDR2 from the germline V gene are MNHEY and SVGAGI.

This clone was seen more than once but under ten times. The V and J genes are TRBV20-1 and TRBJ1-5; no reliable D call. Germline CDR1 is DFQATT and CDR2 is SNEGSKA (reference sequence). Between the trimmed V and J ends, which lost 3 bases and 5 bases, there was a span of 17 bases. This CDR3 has 15 residues. The CDR3 nucleotides are TGCAGTGCTAGTCCACTAGGGCATGGGGATCAGCCCCAGCATTTT. This gives the protein CSASPLGHGDQPQHF.

J is TRBJ2-7 and V is TRBV10-3, with 12 bases lining up with TRBD2. Germline trimming cut 10 bases from V and 6 bases from J; bases unmatched to any gene: 13. Germline V CDR1 and CDR2: ENHRY, SYGVKD. The CDR3 sequence is 15 residues long. CDR3 bases: TGTGCCACTTTGACTAGCGGGGGTACCAGGCGCGAGCAGTACTTC. Translating it yields CATLTSGGTRREQYF.

V is TRBV10-3 and J is TRBJ1-5; D is unclear. Germline V lookup: CDR1 ENHRY, CDR2 SYGVKD. The CDR3 runs to 14 residues. V was cut by 4 bases and J by 3 bases, with 10 bases left in between. CDR3 DNA sequence: TGTGCCATCAGTGGCGACACGGACAATCAGCCCCAGCATTTT. The encoded protein is CAISGDTDNQPQHF.

V and J are TRBV11-2 and TRBJ2-3; D not certain. Trimming removed 5 bases from V and 1 base from J, with 13 bases in between. The CDR3 sequence is 15 residues long. From germline, CDR1 is SGHAT and CDR2 FQNNGV. The DNA of the CDR3 is TGTGCCAGCAGCACAAACGGGTATCGCACAGATACGCAGTATTTT. Residues: CASSTNGYRTDTQYF.

The chain combines TRBV7-9 with TRBJ1-6, with D possibly TRBD1 on 6 matching bases. This CDR3 has 14 residues. Trimming removed 3 bases at V and 13 bases at J, with 16 bases between. Germline CDR1 is SEHNR and CDR2 is FQNEAQ (reference sequence). The CDR3 region has the DNA TGTGCCAGCAGCTTCCAGGGGAGATTTTCTCCCCTCCACTTT. Encoded protein: CASSFQGRFSPLHF.

The rearrangement joins TRBV28 to TRBJ2-7, with TRBD1 as a possible D gene (6 bases). Germline lookup yields CDR1 MDHEN and CDR2 SYDVKM. The CDR3 runs 11 residues. V dropped 10 bases and J dropped 4 bases, with 11 bases sitting between them. The CDR3 sequence is CATDTGYEQYF. The DNA of the CDR3 is TGTGCCACCGACACAGGGTACGAGCAGTACTTC.

This chain connects TRBV9 to TRBJ1-2; D is uncertain. V lost 0 bases and J lost 6, with 15 bases in between. CDR1 SGDLS and CDR2 YYNGEE come from the germline V gene. The CDR3 has 15 residues. The CDR3 DNA reads TGTGCCAGCAGCGTAGGCCGACCGGATCAGGATGGCTACACCTTC. Protein product: CASSVGRPDQDGYTF. Variable domain in full (rest from reference TRBV9 and TRBJ1-2): DSGVTQTPKHLITATGQRVTLRCSPRSGDLSVYWYQQSLDQGLQFLIQYYNGEERAKGNILERFSAQQFPDLHSELNLSSLELGDSALYFCASSVGRPDQDGYTFGSGTRLTVV.

The rearrangement uses TRBV19 and TRBJ2-4; TRBD1 aligns across 7 bases. With 5 bases clipped from V and 2 bases from J, the junction kept 15 bases outside the gene matches. Germline V gene sequence: CDR1 LNHDA, CDR2 SQIVND (reference sequence). This CDR3 spans 18 amino acids. The CDR3: CASSLQPQTTGTKNIQYF. In DNA, the CDR3 is TGTGCCAGTAGTCTACAACCACAAACGACAGGGACCAAAAACATTCAGTACTTC.

The J gene is TRBJ2-5, the V gene TRBV29-1; D gene uncertain. The germline V and J ends were trimmed by 2 bases and 1 base, with 2 bases remaining between them. In germline, CDR1 is SQVTM, CDR2 ANQGSEA. The CDR3 is 11 amino acids. The CDR3: CSVELQETQYF. CDR3 nucleotides: TGCAGCGTTGAACTCCAAGAGACCCAGTACTTC.

In nucleotides, the CDR3 is TGTGCCAGTAGTTACGGGACAGATCAGCCCCAGCATTTT. Protein sequence: CASSYGTDQPQHF. This chain connects TRBV19 to TRBJ1-5; TRBD1 matches 7 bases. The CDR3 has 13 amino acids. Losses at the gene ends were 5 bases for V and 5 bases for J; bases not matched to a gene: 3. Germline CDR1 LNHDA, CDR2 SQIVND (reference sequence).

The V call is TRBV5-4, the J call TRBJ2-1; TRBD2 matches 10 bases. The CDR3 is 15 amino acids. The trim removed 4 bases at V and 10 bases at J, leaving 11 bases unmatched. CDR1 SGHNT and CDR2 YYREEE come from the germline V gene (reference sequence). Written as DNA, the CDR3 is TGTGCCAGCAGCCCTGGGTTGGGACTAGCGTCAGAGCAGTTCTTC. This encodes CASSPGLGLASEQFF. Variable domain in full (rest from reference TRBV5-4 and TRBJ2-1): ETGVTQSPTHLIKTRGQQVTLRCSSQSGHNTVSWYQQALGQGPQFIFQYYREEENGRGNFPPRFSGLQFPNYSSELNVNALELDDSALYLCASSPGLGLASEQFFGPGTRLTVL.

The rearrangement joins TRBV28 to TRBJ1-1, with D possibly matching TRBD1 (6 bases). The CDR3 contains 14 residues. Per germline, CDR1 MDHEN and CDR2 SYDVKM. V was shortened by 6 bases and J by 2 bases, with 13 bases between the two germline ends. CDR3 region: CASSLGTFNTEAFF. The CDR3 DNA sequence: TGTGCCAGCAGCCTCGGGACATTTAACACTGAAGCTTTCTTT.

V usage is TRBV6-5 and J usage is TRBJ1-1, with 9 bases matching TRBD1. Trimming cost V 6 bases and J 7 bases; bases outside gene matches: 9. Germline lookup yields CDR1 MNHEY and CDR2 SVGAGI. The CDR3 loop spans 14 amino acids. The CDR3: CASRDIQGAGEAFF. The CDR3 bases are TGTGCCAGCAGAGACATACAGGGGGCTGGTGAAGCTTTCTTT.

This clone has only one observation. This sequence joins TRBV4-1 and TRBJ2-3, with D possibly being TRBD2 (6 bases). V shed 7 bases and J shed 0 bases, with 11 bases lying between them. The germline CDR1 and CDR2 sequences are MGHRA and YSYEKL. The CDR3 sequence is 14 residues long. In nucleotides, the CDR3 is TGCGCCAGCAAAGACGGGAGAAGCACAGATACGCAGTATTTT. It encodes CASKDGRSTDTQYF.

This chain joins TRBV27 and TRBJ1-5, with D hard to call. The CDR3 has 19 residues. Trimming took off 5 bases at V and 3 bases at J, with 26 bases between the two ends. Germline assignment: CDR1 MNHEY and CDR2 SMNVEV (reference sequence). CDR3 bases: TGTGCCAGCAGTCCATTAACCGGGAGGTTAATAGCTTCCAATCAGCCCCAGCATTTT. Protein sequence: CASSPLTGRLIASNQPQHF.